This TCR beta chain came from a study of Ad26.COV2.S vaccination and SARS-CoV-2 variants. Study at large: Administration of Ad26.COV2.S was intramuscular, either once or twice 56 days apart.

This table comes from immunoSEQ multiplex PCR, and its TCRdb copy is limited to in-frame clones, with some not included. The repertoire holds about 350,000 clones, with 70% to 90% as singletons. CDR3 length: 13 amino acids. Trimming cost V 4 bases and J 6 bases, with 10 bases left between them. CDR1 MDHEN and CDR2 SYDVKM come from the germline V gene. Study-level points and caveats: Breadth and depth estimates from TCRs may understate total T cell responses. Relative to placebo recipients, vaccine recipients exhibited elevated spike-specific TCR breadth.

This clone was seen only once. Its target is unknown. This sample's treatment: some 20 received Ad26.COV2.S at low or high dose, single or two shots; 5 received placebo; per-sample allocation not given. The investigators took samples on day 63 after the first vaccine or placebo injection. Aged 18-55 years, donor was enrolled in Boston in about 2020. This sequence joins TRBV28 and TRBJ1-5; D ambiguous. The origin of this receptor is a person aged 18 to 59 who received the Ad26.COV2.S COVID-19 vaccine or a placebo. The source was peripheral blood, collected in a trial of Ad26.COV2.S vaccine versus placebo. The CDR3 DNA reads TGTGCCAGCAGTTCGGCAGTACTTCAGCCCCAGCATTTT. Amino acid sequence: CASSSAVLQPQHF.